The 18 T cell receptor beta chains below all came from one sample that was sequenced in a study of molecular identifiers for immune sequencing clone quantification. TCRdb independently ran MiXCR on the PCR reads; one entry per CDR3 protein. Among 600,000 to 650,000 distinct CDR3 sequences, about 20% were seen once, and the ten largest hold 0.75% to 0.95%. Material for sequencing was naive CD8+ T cells from blood, with Jurkat cell RNA spiked in. Subset defined: FACS-sorted CD8+CD4-CCR7+CD45RA+ naive T cells. The receptor set was obtained from a human donor in good health. Some libraries in this study had Jurkat cell RNA spiked in.

Regarding this clonotype: An end of the junction differs from the germline gene, which may be a read error. The V call is TRBV7-9, the J call TRBJ2-7; 10 nucleotides agree with TRBD2. Germline-derived CDR1 and CDR2 are SEHNR and FQNEAQ (reference sequence). The CDR3 extends over 15 amino acids. The CDR3 region is CASSTGLAASYGQYF. Written as DNA, the CDR3 is TGTGCCAGCAGCACCGGACTAGCGGCCTCCTACGGGCAGTACTTC.

This clonotype was observed at least ten times. The V gene is TRBV18, the J gene TRBJ2-1; 9 bases are a match to TRBD1. V was pared by 4 bases and J by 2 bases, with 3 bases of the junction left unmatched. The CDR3 sequence is 15 residues long. Germline CDR1 is KGHSH and CDR2 is LQKENI. DNA of the CDR3: TGTGCCAGCTCACGGGACAGGGCGGCCTACAATGAGCAGTTCTTC. Translating it yields CASSRDRAAYNEQFF. Drawing the rest from reference TRBV18 and TRBJ2-1, the complete variable domain is NAGVMQNPRHLVRRRGQEARLRCSPMKGHSHVYWYRQLPEEGLKFMVYLQKENIIDESGMPKERFSAEFPKEGPSILRIQQVVRGDSAAYFCASSRDRAAYNEQFFGPGTRLTVL.

The chain has TRBV10-2 and TRBJ2-7, with no clear D. Germline CDR1 is WSHSY and CDR2 is SAAADI. CDR3 size: 14 residues. The V and J ends lost 2 bases and 5 bases respectively, with 13 bases between them. The CDR3 region is CASSEARVTHEQYF. The CDR3 coding sequence is TGCGCCAGCAGTGAGGCCCGGGTGACACACGAGCAGTACTTC.

The chain recombines TRBV27 with TRBJ2-3, with 7 bases aligning to TRBD1. Germline V gives CDR1 MNHEY, CDR2 SMNVEV (reference sequence). The CDR3 is made up of 17 amino acids. V lost 5 bases to trimming and J lost 1 base; unmatched junction nucleotides: 12. The CDR3, as DNA: TGTGCCAGCAGTGACGACAGGGCCCGCGTTGGCACAGATACGCAGTATTTT. Translating gives CASSDDRARVGTDTQYF.

The chain recombines TRBV6-2 or TRBV6-3 with TRBJ2-7, with D perhaps matching TRBD1 or TRBD2 (7 bases each). V gave up 6 bases and J gave up 5 bases, with 14 bases separating them. This CDR3 is built from 13 residues. Germline V gene sequence: CDR1 MNHEY, CDR2 SVGEGT. CDR3 protein: CASRGTAGNEQYF. The CDR3, as DNA: TGTGCCAGCAGGGGGACAGCGGGAAACGAGCAGTACTTC.

About this clonotype: A much more abundant neighbour one base away suggests this may be a read error. The chain joins TRBV11-2 to TRBJ2-5, with D perhaps matching TRBD1 (6 bases). Germline V gene sequence: CDR1 SGHAT, CDR2 FQNNGV. The CDR3 has 15 residues. The CDR3 sequence: CASGFWGQSQETQYF. The CDR3 bases are TGTGCCAGCGGCTTCTGGGGACAAAGCCAAGAGACCCAGTACTTC.

This clonotype was observed at least ten times. The chain carries TRBV5-6 and TRBJ1-1; 7 bases map to TRBD1. Germline V CDR1 and CDR2: SGHDT, YYEEEE. The CDR3 covers 15 residues. J gave up 0 bases and V 0 bases, and 2 bases lay outside the gene matches. This CDR3 reads CASSLEGQMNTEAFF. The CDR3 region has the DNA TGTGCCAGCAGCTTGGAGGGACAGATGAACACTGAAGCTTTCTTT. The full variable domain, in which reference TRBV5-6 and TRBJ1-1 provide the parts outside the CDR3, is DAGVTQSPTHLIKTRGQQVTLRCSPKSGHDTVSWYQQALGQGPQFIFQYYEEEERQRGNFPDRFSGHQFPNYSSELNVNALLLGDSALYLCASSLEGQMNTEAFFGQGTRLTVV.

This clonotype was counted between two and nine times. The chain couples TRBV7-9 to TRBJ2-7; a possible D gene is TRBD1 (6 bases). The CDR3 spans 13 residues. Between the trimmed V and J ends, which lost 2 bases and 5 bases, there was a span of 10 bases. The V gene's germline CDR1 is SEHNR and CDR2 FQNEAQ (reference sequence). The CDR3: CASSLNREDEQYF. In DNA form, the CDR3 reads TGTGCCAGCAGCTTAAACAGGGAAGACGAGCAGTACTTC.

The table lists this clonotype with many counts. The chain recombines TRBV4-1 with TRBJ1-1; no definite D call. CDR3 length equals 17 residues. CDR1 MGHRA and CDR2 YSYEKL come from the germline V gene. V lost 0 bases to trimming and J lost 4 bases, with 18 bases between them. CDR3 sequence reads: CASSQDGSAIGATEAFF. The CDR3 nucleotides are TGCGCCAGCAGCCAAGACGGTTCGGCTATAGGAGCCACTGAAGCTTTCTTT.

The chain combines TRBV30 with TRBJ1-2; a weak D match, TRBD1 (6 bases). Germline CDR1 GTSNPN, CDR2 SVGIG (reference sequence). Trimming left V 1 base short and J 4 bases short, with 10 bases between. There are 13 residues in the CDR3. The CDR3, as DNA: TGTGCCTGGAGTGAGACAGGCTCCTATGGCTACACCTTC. It specifies CAWSETGSYGYTF.

This clonotype was counted many times. The chain couples TRBV20-1 to TRBJ2-5; D might be TRBD2 (5 bases). Germline CDR1 and CDR2: DFQATT and SNEGSKA (reference sequence). This CDR3 comprises 14 residues. With 0 bases removed from V and 2 bases from J, the gap between germline ends came to 10 bases. The CDR3 loop is CSARDGGGQETQYF. The CDR3 nucleotides read TGCAGTGCTAGAGATGGCGGAGGACAAGAGACCCAGTACTTC.

Regarding this clonotype: A clone one base away is much larger, so this may be a read error. J is TRBJ1-5 and V is TRBV12-3 or TRBV12-4; 7 bases match TRBD1. The CDR3 totals 15 residues. CDR3: CASSRGPTGNQLQHF. The CDR3 nucleotides are TGTGCCAGCAGTAGGGGGCCAACGGGCAATCAGCTCCAGCATTTT.

This clonotype was detected a few times. The V call is TRBV20-1, the J call TRBJ1-5; perhaps TRBD1 as D (6 bases). CDR3 size: 16 residues. Germline V gene lookup returns CDR1 DFQATT and CDR2 SNEGSKA (reference sequence). V dropped 0 bases and J dropped 9 bases, with 21 bases sitting between them. This CDR3 reads CSARERGWGARLPQHF. As DNA, the CDR3 is TGCAGTGCTAGAGAACGAGGATGGGGGGCGCGGCTGCCCCAGCATTTT.

This clonotype was recorded a few times. The CDR3 here is CASSLYAGLVTYEQYF. The CDR3 nucleotides read TGTGCCAGCAGTTTGTACGCAGGGTTAGTGACCTACGAGCAGTACTTC. The chain recombines TRBV27 with TRBJ2-7, with D perhaps TRBD1 (5 bases). The CDR3 has 16 residues. CDR1 and CDR2 (germline): MNHEY, SMNVEV (reference sequence). V was trimmed by 3 bases and J by 2 bases, leaving 17 bases between them.

This clonotype was counted between two and nine times. This sequence joins TRBV5-6 and TRBJ2-7; no firm D call. The CDR3 is 14 amino acids. Germline V gene data show CDR1 as SGHDT and CDR2 as YYEEEE. The V end was cut by 4 bases, the J end by 0 bases, with 11 bases between. The CDR3 nucleotides read TGTGCCAGCAGCCCCATGCCAAGCTCCTACGAGCAGTACTTC. It is translated as CASSPMPSSYEQYF.

This clonotype was recorded a few times. The CDR3 nucleotides are TGTGCCAGCAGCTTAACTAGCGCGAGCTCCTACAATGAGCAGTTCTTC. This sequence encodes CASSLTSASSYNEQFF. V gene TRBV11-2 combines with J gene TRBJ2-1, with 7 bases that match TRBD2. After removal of 2 bases from V and 0 bases from J, the junction contained 4 bases not matched to a gene. The CDR3 is 16 amino acids. The germline gives CDR1 SGHAT, CDR2 FQNNGV.

To note about this clonotype: It may be a read error: a sequence one base away is much more abundant. The chain links TRBV27 to TRBJ1-4, with a weak D call TRBD1 (6 bases). Trimming removed 5 bases at V and 7 bases at J, with 11 bases between. Looked up from germline, CDR1 is MNHEY and CDR2 is SMNVEV (reference sequence). The CDR3 totals 13 residues. The CDR3 region is CASSGQNSEKLFF. CDR3 DNA sequence: TGTGCCAGCAGTGGACAGAATAGTGAAAAACTGTTTTTT.

This clonotype was picked up many times. The CDR3 protein is CASSFSSVYVLAGDGVDTQYF. For the CDR3, the DNA is TGTGCCAGCAGCTTCTCATCAGTTTATGTACTAGCGGGAGATGGAGTAGATACGCAGTATTTT. The chain recombines TRBV5-5 with TRBJ2-3, with 11 bases that match TRBD2. Germline V gene lookup returns CDR1 SGHKS and CDR2 YYEKEE (reference sequence). The CDR3 extends over 21 amino acids. The V segment lost 2 bases and the J segment 5 bases; nucleotides outside the gene matches: 22. Variable domain in full (rest from reference TRBV5-5 and TRBJ2-3): DAGVTQSPTHLIKTRGQQVTLRCSPISGHKSVSWYQQVLGQGPQFIFQYYEKEERGRGNFPDRFSARQFPNYSSELNVNALLLGDSALYLCASSFSSVYVLAGDGVDTQYFGPGTRLTVL.